The present T cell receptor (beta chain) was sequenced within a study of T cell responses to AZD1222 COVID-19 vaccine. V gave up 5 bases and J gave up 7 bases, with 13 bases separating them. The germline gives CDR1 SGHNT, CDR2 YENEEA. The CDR3 covers 13 residues. Libraries were prepared by immunoSEQ multiplex PCR; TCRdb keeps only in-frame clonotypes and omits some of them. The sample has some 150,000 clones, under 95% seen once. The clonotype was recovered from an adult who received the AZD1222 COVID-19 vaccine. The rearrangement uses TRBV11-3 and TRBJ2-3, with no clear D. Sequences were derived from peripheral blood, sampled 28 days after the second AZD1222 dose. CDR3 nucleotides: TGTGCCAGCAGCAACGCTAGACCCCATACGCAGTATTTT. This codes for CASSNARPHTQYF.